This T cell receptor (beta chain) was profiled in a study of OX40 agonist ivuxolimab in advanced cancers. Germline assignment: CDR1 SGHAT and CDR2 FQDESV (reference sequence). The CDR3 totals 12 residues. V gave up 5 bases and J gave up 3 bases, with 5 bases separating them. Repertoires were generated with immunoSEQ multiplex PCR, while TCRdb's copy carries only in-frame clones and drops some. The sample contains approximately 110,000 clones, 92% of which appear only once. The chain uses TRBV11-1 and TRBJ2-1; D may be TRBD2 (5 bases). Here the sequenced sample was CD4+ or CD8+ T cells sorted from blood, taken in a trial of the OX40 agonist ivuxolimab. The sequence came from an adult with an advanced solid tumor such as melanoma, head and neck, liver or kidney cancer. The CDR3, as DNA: TGTGCCAGCAGCCGGGGCTACAATGAGCAGTTCTTC. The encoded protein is CASSRGYNEQFF.